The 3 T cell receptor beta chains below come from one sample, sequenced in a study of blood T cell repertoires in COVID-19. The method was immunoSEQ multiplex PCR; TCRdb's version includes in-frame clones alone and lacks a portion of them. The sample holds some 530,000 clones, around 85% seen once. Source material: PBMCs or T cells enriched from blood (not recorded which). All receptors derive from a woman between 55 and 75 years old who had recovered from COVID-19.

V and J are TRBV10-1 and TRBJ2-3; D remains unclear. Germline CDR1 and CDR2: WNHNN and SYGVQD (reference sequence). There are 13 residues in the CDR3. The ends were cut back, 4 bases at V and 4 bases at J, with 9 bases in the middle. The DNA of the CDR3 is TGCGCCAGCAGTGTTGGTCTAGCAGATACGCAGTATTTT. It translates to CASSVGLADTQYF.

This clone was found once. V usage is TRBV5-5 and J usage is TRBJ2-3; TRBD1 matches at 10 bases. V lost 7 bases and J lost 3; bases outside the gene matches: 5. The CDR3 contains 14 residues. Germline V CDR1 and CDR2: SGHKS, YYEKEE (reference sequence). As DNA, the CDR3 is TGTGCCAGCTTGACAGGGGGCAGAACAGATACGCAGTATTTT. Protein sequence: CASLTGGRTDTQYF.

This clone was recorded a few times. The CDR3 is CASIVTGQGNYGYTF. In DNA, the CDR3 is TGTGCCAGTATCGTTACGGGACAGGGGAACTATGGCTACACCTTC. The V and J genes are TRBV19 and TRBJ1-2, with TRBD1 matching over 10 bases. The J segment lost 2 bases and the V segment lost 7 bases, leaving 7 bases of the junction unmatched. The CDR3 is made up of 15 amino acids. CDR1 LNHDA and CDR2 SQIVND come from the germline V gene (reference sequence).